Listed here is a single TCR beta chain. Its antigen remains unidentified. These data originate in a study of blood T cells in healthy people across ages. A sample-barcoded 5' primer and a J-beta primer mix were used in a second PCR of about 7 to 11 cycles. TCRdb re-called the 5' RACE reads with MiXCR, one entry per CDR3 protein. Of fewer than 1.5 million distinct CDR3 sequences listed, roughly 40% are singletons. The CDR3 has 13 residues. From germline, CDR1 is LGHDT and CDR2 YNNKEL (reference sequence). Trimming took 3 bases from V and 6 from J; bases not matched to a gene: 4. Study-wide findings and caveats: Naive T cell percentage showed a strong correlation with TCR beta diversity. The donors' CMV status was not determined, possibly confounding changes in expanded clonotypes.

The chain recombines TRBV3-1 with TRBJ1-2; 7 bases are a match to TRBD1. The material sequenced was blood. The TCR was taken from a woman younger than 35 in good health. Here the CDR3 DNA reads TGTGCCAGCAGCCATTTAACAGGGGATGGCTACACCTTC. Its protein is CASSHLTGDGYTF.